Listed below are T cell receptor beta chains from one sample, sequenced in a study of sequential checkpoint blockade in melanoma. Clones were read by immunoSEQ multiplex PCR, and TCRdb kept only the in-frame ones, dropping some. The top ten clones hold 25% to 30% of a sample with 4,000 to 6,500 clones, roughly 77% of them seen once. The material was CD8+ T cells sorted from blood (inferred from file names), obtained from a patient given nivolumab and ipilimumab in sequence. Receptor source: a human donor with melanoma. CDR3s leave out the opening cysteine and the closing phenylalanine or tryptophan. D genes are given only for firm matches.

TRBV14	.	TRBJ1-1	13	ATRRGGDWNTEAF
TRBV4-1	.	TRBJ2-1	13	ASSPHGGVVNEQF
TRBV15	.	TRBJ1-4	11	ATGGQAREKLF
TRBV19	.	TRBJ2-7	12	ASSITVPAYEQY
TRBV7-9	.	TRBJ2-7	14	ASSLGRGQSSYEQY
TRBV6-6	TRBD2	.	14	ASSFYPGGAPYEQY
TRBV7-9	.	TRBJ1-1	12	ASSLSGSNTEAF
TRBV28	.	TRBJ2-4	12	ASSPPEGGDIQY
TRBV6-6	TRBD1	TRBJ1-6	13	ASRGDSGYNSPLH
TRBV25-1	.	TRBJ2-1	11	ASSPGGWNEQF
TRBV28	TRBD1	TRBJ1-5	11	ASSSGQGQPQH
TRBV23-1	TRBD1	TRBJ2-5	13	ASTQSNRGQETQY
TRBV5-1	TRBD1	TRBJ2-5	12	ASSVTGWGETQY
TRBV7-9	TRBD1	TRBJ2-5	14	ASSPWDRGHGETQY
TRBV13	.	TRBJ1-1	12	ASTLGGRDTEAF
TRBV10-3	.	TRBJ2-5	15	AISEPSKGHNQETQY
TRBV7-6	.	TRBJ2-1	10	ASSRRAGEQF
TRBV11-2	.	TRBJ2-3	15	ASSLRWATSPSDTQY
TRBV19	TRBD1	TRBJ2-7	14	ASSGDRGSSYYEQY
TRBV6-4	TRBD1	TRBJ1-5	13	ASTEQGGAGQPQH
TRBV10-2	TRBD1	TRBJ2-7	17	ASFFRAGGDEPERYEQY
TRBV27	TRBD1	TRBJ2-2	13	ASSLGQGVAGELF
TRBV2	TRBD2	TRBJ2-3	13	AILGLAGSGDTQY
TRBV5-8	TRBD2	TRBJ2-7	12	ASTDGGVGYEQY
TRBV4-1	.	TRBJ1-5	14	ASSQSPIDRNQPQH